This TCR beta chain was sequenced during a study of CD8 T cells in Susac syndrome. General study findings and limits: The study acknowledged a relatively small number of individuals in its TCR sequencing and HLA analysis.

About this clonotype itself: What it binds is unknown.

Random hexamers were used to reverse transcribe an amount of roughly 0.45 to 1 ug RNA. Multiplex PCR with immunoSEQ amplified the TCR beta CDR3 across 54 Vbeta and 13 Jbeta. TCRdb ran MiXCR on the immunoSEQ multiplex PCR reads and lists one entry per CDR3 protein. This table holds 350,000 to 550,000 distinct CDR3 sequences, 85% found once. The V gene lost 8 bases and the J gene lost 0 bases, with 5 bases spanning the gap. Germline CDR1 and CDR2: MNHEY and SVGAGI. The CDR3 extends over 13 amino acids. The rearrangement joins TRBV6-5 to TRBJ2-6; D remains unclear. The origin of this receptor is a human donor with multiple sclerosis. The material sequenced was CD8+ T cells from PBMCs. The DNA of the CDR3 is TGTGCCAGCCTCCCCTCTGGGGCCAACGTCCTGACTTTC. Encoded protein: CASLPSGANVLTF.